These 18 T cell receptor beta chains originate from one sample sequenced in a study of T-cell reconstitution after alpha-beta-depleted transplantation in children (dated by TCRdb to 2016 to 2017). Library construction relied on PCR. Sequencing used an Illumina HiSeq 2500. TCR library preparation used molecular barcoding, with unique molecular identifiers applied to normalize quantification of the TCRbeta repertoire. Clones were called with MiXCR by TCRdb after fastp trimmed the public reads at Q25, and only in-frame beta chains were retained. CDR3 protein sequences are deduplicated, and each keeps its most common genes and DNA. For this sample there are some 200,000 distinct CDR3 sequences; about 9.6% appear just once. The top ten clonotypes cover about 4.9% of the sample. The material sequenced was PBMCs from the stem cell graft donor, taken from the stem cell graft. These receptor sequences come from a human donor who donated a stem cell graft to a child with SCID.

In its sample, this clonotype was seen many times. The chain uses TRBV28 and TRBJ1-5; D unresolved. The V gene lost 1 base and the J gene lost 5 bases, with 15 bases spanning the gap. Per the germline V gene, CDR1 is MDHEN and CDR2 is SYDVKM. The CDR3 has 16 residues. The DNA for the CDR3 is TGTGCCAGCAGTTTATCCGCCTCTCCCCTCCATCAGCCCCAGCATTTT. It translates to CASSLSASPLHQPQHF.

The table lists this clonotype with many counts. The chain is built from TRBV5-1 and TRBJ2-1; TRBD1 might be the D (5 bases). The V gene lost 0 bases and the J gene lost 10 bases, with 5 bases spanning the gap. Germline CDR1 is SGHRS and CDR2 is YFSETQ. The length of the CDR3 is 11 residues. DNA for the CDR3: TGCGCCAGCAGCTTGGAGGGGGAGCAGTTCTTC. This translates into CASSLEGEQFF. The whole variable domain, remainder taken from reference TRBV5-1 and TRBJ2-1, is KAGVTQTPRYLIKTRGQQVTLSCSPISGHRSVSWYQQTPGQGLQFLFEYFSETQRNKGNFPGRFSGRQFSNSRSEMNVSTLELGDSALYLCASSLEGEQFFGPGTRLTVL.

This clonotype has a count of ten or more. This chain uses TRBV3-1 with TRBJ2-7, with unresolved D. This CDR3 comprises 14 residues. The ends were cut back, 0 bases at V and 1 base at J, with 7 bases in the middle. Germline CDR1 reads LGHDT; CDR2 reads YNNKEL (reference sequence). The CDR3 sequence: CASSQDLVSYEQYF. The CDR3 coding sequence is TGTGCCAGCAGCCAAGATCTGGTATCCTACGAGCAGTACTTC.

In this sample, this clonotype turned up many times. The genes are TRBV20-1 and TRBJ2-1, with a tentative D call TRBD1 (5 bases). Germline CDR1 DFQATT, CDR2 SNEGSKA (reference sequence). The CDR3 has 16 residues. V lost 2 bases, J lost 0 bases, and 14 bases lay in between. The CDR3 coding sequence is TGCAGTGCTAGAACCAGCAGGGAAAGCTCCTACAATGAGCAGTTCTTC. This sequence encodes CSARTSRESSYNEQFF.

This clonotype was seen repeatedly, ten times or more. The rearrangement joins TRBV5-6 to TRBJ2-3; D gene ambiguous. V shed 0 bases and J shed 0 bases, with 11 bases lying between them. Germline V gene data show CDR1 as SGHDT and CDR2 as YYEEEE. CDR3 length: 16 amino acids. The CDR3 sequence is CASSLVRVRSTDTQYF. CDR3 nucleotide sequence: TGTGCCAGCAGCTTGGTAAGGGTAAGGAGCACAGATACGCAGTATTTT. The variable domain in full, with the rest retrieved from reference TRBV5-6 and TRBJ2-3, is DAGVTQSPTHLIKTRGQQVTLRCSPKSGHDTVSWYQQALGQGPQFIFQYYEEEERQRGNFPDRFSGHQFPNYSSELNVNALLLGDSALYLCASSLVRVRSTDTQYFGPGTRLTVL.

In this sample, this clonotype turned up many times. The V call is TRBV25-1, the J call TRBJ2-3; D remains unclear. With 1 base removed from V and 6 bases from J, the gap between germline ends came to 26 bases. This CDR3 region has 19 residues. Germline V gives CDR1 MGHDK, CDR2 SYGVNS. CDR3 sequence: CASSEFFGKQAVRDDTQYF. Written as DNA, the CDR3 is TGTGCCAGCAGTGAATTCTTTGGAAAGCAGGCTGTTAGGGATGATACGCAGTATTTT.

A few counts support this clonotype. The gene calls are TRBV28 and TRBJ1-1; TRBD1 might be the D (6 bases). Germline CDR1 MDHEN, CDR2 SYDVKM. The CDR3 contains 15 residues. Trimming removed 5 bases from V and 2 bases from J, with 15 bases in between. CDR3 in DNA: TGTGCCAGCAGTCCCCGGACAGACCCCAACACTGAAGCTTTCTTT. Amino acids: CASSPRTDPNTEAFF.

The table lists this clonotype with many counts. The chain carries TRBV5-5 and TRBJ2-3; D may be TRBD2 (6 bases). V gave up 6 bases and J gave up 7 bases, with 18 bases separating them. This CDR3 has 14 amino acids. Per the germline V gene, CDR1 is SGHKS and CDR2 is YYEKEE (reference sequence). Written as DNA, the CDR3 is TGTGCCAGCACCCTCGGGAGAAACGGGAATACGCAGTATTTT. Encoded protein: CASTLGRNGNTQYF.

This clonotype was counted many times. This chain links TRBV6-5 with TRBJ2-5; 9 nucleotides line up with TRBD1. V dropped 6 bases and J dropped 10; count of bases not matched to a gene: 15. Germline CDR1 is MNHEY and CDR2 is SVGAGI. This CDR3 has 15 residues. The CDR3 sequence: CASSQRQGGKGDQYF. In DNA form, the CDR3 reads TGTGCCAGCAGCCAACGACAGGGGGGTAAAGGCGACCAGTACTTC.

This clonotype was seen repeatedly, ten times or more. The genes are TRBV6-1 and TRBJ1-5; D not resolved. Germline V gene data show CDR1 as MNHNS and CDR2 as SASEGT. V dropped 8 bases and J dropped 1 base, with 15 bases sitting between them. This CDR3 spans 15 amino acids. CDR3: CASSRSGLSNQPQHF. CDR3 in DNA: TGTGCCAGCTCTCGCTCGGGCCTCAGCAATCAGCCCCAGCATTTT.

This clonotype was seen at least ten times. This chain connects TRBV5-5 to TRBJ1-2; 11 bases line up with TRBD1. The CDR3 totals 14 residues. Per germline, CDR1 SGHKS and CDR2 YYEKEE (reference sequence). V was clipped by 3 bases and J by 5 bases; unmatched bases: 3. The CDR3 DNA reads as TGTGCCAGCAGCTGGGGGACAGGGGGGTATGGCTACACCTTC. Translating gives CASSWGTGGYGYTF.

This clonotype was detected ten times or more. The chain is built from TRBV29-1 and TRBJ2-3; D is unresolved. In germline, CDR1 is SQVTM, CDR2 ANQGSEA. With 6 bases removed from V and 1 base from J, the gap between germline ends came to 8 bases. The CDR3 totals 12 residues. This CDR3 is CSVPEGTDTQYF. CDR3 DNA: TGCAGCGTCCCAGAGGGCACAGATACGCAGTATTTT.

This clonotype has more than one count but fewer than ten. With a much larger clone just one base away, this may be a read error. The chain combines TRBV5-1 with TRBJ1-2, with a tentative D call TRBD1 (6 bases). CDR3 size: 14 residues. Germline CDR1 and CDR2: SGHRS and YFSETQ. Here the CDR3 reads CASSSIGQTYGDTF. DNA for the CDR3: TGCGCCAGCAGCTCGATCGGACAGACCTATGGCGACACCTTC.

The rearrangement joins TRBV20-1 to TRBJ1-1; perhaps TRBD1 as D (5 bases). This CDR3 has 12 residues. V lost 6 bases, J lost 1 base, and 9 bases lay in between. Germline CDR1 and CDR2: DFQATT and SNEGSKA (reference sequence). CDR3 amino acids: CSAGPRNTEAFF. The CDR3 region has the DNA TGCAGTGCGGGACCGAGGAACACTGAAGCTTTCTTT.

In this sample, this clonotype turned up many times. The V and J genes are TRBV12-3 or TRBV12-4 and TRBJ2-5; tentative D call: TRBD1 (6 bases). CDR3 length: 14 amino acids. V lost 5 bases and J 4 bases, leaving 14 bases between the germline ends. As DNA, the CDR3 is TGTGCCAGCAGTCCAGGGGATTTCGGAGAGACCCAGTACTTC. Protein: CASSPGDFGETQYF.

About this clonotype: A read error may explain this, as a much larger clone is one base away. The chain carries TRBV12-3 or TRBV12-4 and TRBJ2-6, with 14 bases aligning to TRBD2. V trimming: 8 bases; J trimming: 3 bases; junction bases outside the gene matches: 12. This CDR3 has 19 amino acids. Here the CDR3 reads CASCKGLAGAAFGANVLTF. DNA of the CDR3: TGTGCCAGCTGTAAGGGACTAGCGGGGGCGGCATTTGGGGCCAACGTCCTGACTTTC.

CDR3: CASSTLTGLVGYTF. Here the CDR3 DNA reads TGTGCCAGCAGCACACTAACAGGGTTGGTTGGCTACACCTTC. The chain carries TRBV7-2 and TRBJ1-2; D is perhaps TRBD1 (6 bases). The germline V gene has CDR1 SGHTA and CDR2 FQGNSA. CDR3 length equals 14 residues. The V end was cut by 5 bases, the J end by 7 bases, with 17 bases between. The variable domain in full, completed from reference TRBV7-2 and TRBJ1-2, reads GAGVSQSPSNKVTEKGKDVELRCDPISGHTALYWYRQSLGQGLEFLIYFQGNSAPDKSGLPSDRFSAERTGGSVSTLTIQRTQQEDSAVYLCASSTLTGLVGYTFGSGTRLTVV.

In its sample, this clonotype was seen many times. The V gene is TRBV12-3 or TRBV12-4, the J gene TRBJ1-2, with D unresolved. The CDR3 is 13 amino acids. Trimming took 3 bases from V and 3 from J, leaving 8 bases between them. CDR3 amino acids: CASSFHHDYGYTF. The CDR3 DNA sequence: TGTGCCAGCAGTTTCCACCATGACTATGGCTACACCTTC.